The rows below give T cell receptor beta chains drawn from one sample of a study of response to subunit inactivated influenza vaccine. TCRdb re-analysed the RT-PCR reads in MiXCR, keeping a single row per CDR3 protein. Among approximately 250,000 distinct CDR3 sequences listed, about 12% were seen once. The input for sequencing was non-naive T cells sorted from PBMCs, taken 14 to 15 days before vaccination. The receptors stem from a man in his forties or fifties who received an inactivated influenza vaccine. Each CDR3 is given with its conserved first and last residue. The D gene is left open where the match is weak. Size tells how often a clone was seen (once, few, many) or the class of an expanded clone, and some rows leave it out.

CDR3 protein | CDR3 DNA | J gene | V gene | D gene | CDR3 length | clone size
CASRPTSGGRDEQFF | TGCGCCAGCAGACCTACTAGCGGGGGGCGGGATGAGCAGTTCTTC | TRBJ2-1 | TRBV5-1 | TRBD2 | 15 | many
CASSYTRTAEAFF | TGTGCCAGCAGCTATACAAGAACAGCTGAAGCTTTCTTT | TRBJ1-1 | TRBV7-2 | . | 13 | many
CASRPFRGTVPGNTIYF | TGTGCCAGCAGACCGTTCCGAGGGACAGTACCTGGAAACACCATATATTTT | TRBJ1-3 | TRBV6-1 | TRBD1 | 17 | many
CASSAGQAISYEQYF | TGCGCCAGCAGTGCGGGACAGGCCATCAGCTACGAGCAGTACTTC | TRBJ2-7 | TRBV10-1 | TRBD1 | 15 | .
CATVGTGNQPQHF | TGTGCCACCGTTGGGACCGGCAATCAGCCCCAGCATTTT | TRBJ1-5 | TRBV6-2/TRBV6-3 | . | 13 | .
CASSPWSIPGELFF | TGTGCCAGCAGTCCGTGGTCGATTCCCGGGGAGCTGTTTTTT | TRBJ2-2 | TRBV27 | . | 14 | .
CATSSPSSGYEQYF | TGTGCCACCAGCAGCCCGTCTAGCGGCTACGAGCAGTACTTC | TRBJ2-7 | TRBV15 | TRBD2 | 14 | .
CASSLGNEQFF | TGTGCCAGCAGCCTGGGGAATGAGCAGTTCTTC | TRBJ2-1 | TRBV7-3 | . | 11 | many
CASSKSGQINEQFF | TGTGCCAGCAGCAAGTCGGGACAGATCAATGAGCAGTTCTTC | TRBJ2-1 | TRBV7-3 | TRBD1 | 14 | few
CASSLSSGGGTGSLEQYF | TGTGCCAGCAGCCTATCCTCCGGCGGGGGGACAGGCTCTCTCGAGCAGTACTTC | TRBJ2-7 | TRBV11-1 | . | 18 | many
CASSPHQIDPRSGANVLTF | TGTGCCAGCAGCCCACACCAAATTGATCCAAGGTCTGGGGCCAACGTCCTGACTTTC | TRBJ2-6 | TRBV6-1 | . | 19 | .
CATSGDTDFTDTQYF | TGTGCCACCAGCGGGGACACCGACTTCACAGATACGCAGTATTTT | TRBJ2-3 | TRBV15 | . | 15 | few
CSASPPGPQGEQFF | TGCAGTGCTAGCCCCCCGGGACCCCAAGGTGAGCAGTTCTTC | TRBJ2-1 | TRBV20-1 | . | 14 | few
CALGTSGRKGYNEQFF | TGTGCCCTTGGGACTAGCGGGAGGAAGGGCTACAATGAGCAGTTCTTC | TRBJ2-1 | TRBV15 | TRBD2 | 16 | few
CASSLGASGRVDEQFF | TGTGCCAGCAGCTTAGGGGCTAGCGGGAGAGTCGATGAGCAGTTCTTC | TRBJ2-1 | TRBV7-8 | TRBD2 | 16 | .
CASSLSLAGGPNTGELFF | TGCGCCAGCAGCTTGTCCCTAGCGGGAGGGCCGAACACCGGGGAGCTGTTTTTT | TRBJ2-2 | TRBV5-1 | TRBD2 | 18 | few
CASSPPSGVEQYF | TGTGCCAGCTCACCACCGTCGGGAGTTGAGCAGTACTTC | TRBJ2-7 | TRBV18 | . | 13 | few
CASRDRTYNEQFF | TGTGCCAGCAGGGACAGAACTTACAATGAGCAGTTCTTC | TRBJ2-1 | TRBV11-2 | . | 13 | few
CASRENVGQPQHF | TGTGCCAGCAGAGAGAACGTGGGCCAGCCCCAGCATTTT | TRBJ1-5 | TRBV12-3/TRBV12-4 | . | 13 | many
CASLPGARTEAFF | TGTGCCAGCCTGCCGGGGGCACGCACTGAAGCTTTCTTT | TRBJ1-1 | TRBV7-9 | . | 13 | few
CASSLGSGAVGNEQFF | TGTGCCAGCAGTTTGGGTTCCGGCGCAGTTGGCAATGAGCAGTTCTTC | TRBJ2-1 | TRBV12-3/TRBV12-4 | . | 16 | many
CASSFGSRPNTGELFF | TGTGCCAGCAGTTTCGGTAGCCGTCCGAACACCGGGGAGCTGTTTTTT | TRBJ2-2 | TRBV12-3/TRBV12-4 | . | 16 | .
CASSQGLAGGTDTQYF | TGTGCCAGCAGCCAAGGACTAGCGGGGGGCACAGATACGCAGTATTTT | TRBJ2-3 | TRBV7-2 | TRBD2 | 16 | few
CASSKTVDYEQYF | TGTGCCAGCAGTAAAACAGTGGACTACGAGCAGTACTTC | TRBJ2-7 | TRBV6-6 | . | 13 | few
CASSLRGQRKETQYF | TGTGCCAGCAGCTTACGGGGACAGCGGAAAGAGACCCAGTACTTC | TRBJ2-5 | TRBV7-2 | TRBD1 | 15 | few
CASSFRDRDNEQFF | TGTGCTAGCAGCTTCCGGGACAGGGACAATGAGCAGTTCTTC | TRBJ2-1 | TRBV7-7 | TRBD1 | 14 | .
CASSLRRGYNEQFF | TGTGCCAGCAGTTTGAGACGCGGGTACAATGAGCAGTTCTTC | TRBJ2-1 | TRBV27 | . | 14 | many
CASSPTGAGELFF | TGTGCCAGCAGCCCCACAGGTGCGGGGGAGCTGTTTTTT | TRBJ2-2 | TRBV5-6 | . | 13 | few
CASSYLARGIAFF | TGTGCCAGCAGTTACCTAGCCCGGGGGATAGCTTTCTTT | TRBJ1-1 | TRBV6-5 | . | 13 | .
CSAAGQGASYEQYF | TGCAGTGCTGCGGGACAGGGGGCTTCCTACGAGCAGTACTTC | TRBJ2-7 | TRBV20-1 | TRBD1 | 14 | few
CASSLGPRRTGKLFF | TGTGCCAGCAGTTTAGGCCCCCGAAGGACCGGGAAGCTGTTTTTT | TRBJ2-2 | TRBV28 | . | 15 | .
CASSPNRGSTEAFF | TGTGCCAGCAGCCCTAACAGGGGGAGCACTGAAGCTTTCTTT | TRBJ1-1 | TRBV7-9 | TRBD1 | 14 | .
CASSPTGVGYEQYF | TGCGCCAGCAGCCCGACAGGTGTCGGCTACGAGCAGTACTTC | TRBJ2-7 | TRBV5-1 | . | 14 | few
CASSSGQGLYEQYF | TGCGCCAGCAGCTCAGGACAGGGTCTGTACGAGCAGTACTTC | TRBJ2-7 | TRBV5-1 | TRBD1 | 14 | few
CATFRQPYEQYF | TGTGCCACCTTCAGACAGCCCTACGAGCAGTACTTC | TRBJ2-7 | TRBV24-1 | . | 12 | many
CAWSASVRYEQYF | TGTGCCTGGAGTGCCTCGGTCCGGTACGAGCAGTACTTC | TRBJ2-7 | TRBV30 | . | 13 | many
CASNTRGVGYTF | TGTGCCAGCAACACCAGGGGAGTCGGCTACACCTTC | TRBJ1-2 | TRBV6-2/TRBV6-3 | . | 12 | few
CASSVAPLAAYEQYF | TGCGCCAGCAGCGTGGCACCCCTAGCGGCCTACGAGCAGTACTTC | TRBJ2-7 | TRBV5-1 | TRBD2 | 15 | many
CASSWGGLNTEAFF | TGTGCCAGCAGCTGGGGCGGCCTGAACACTGAAGCTTTCTTT | TRBJ1-1 | TRBV7-2 | . | 14 | many
CASSYSRSGTLGNEQFF | TGTGCCAGCAGTTACTCCCGAAGCGGGACCTTGGGGAATGAGCAGTTCTTC | TRBJ2-1 | TRBV6-2/TRBV6-3 | TRBD2 | 17 | few
CASSLVSGSIDEQFF | TGTGCCAGCAGCTTAGTTAGCGGGAGTATCGATGAGCAGTTCTTC | TRBJ2-1 | TRBV11-2 | TRBD2 | 15 | many
CSALRDNNQNQPQHF | TGCAGTGCTCTCCGGGACAATAATCAGAATCAGCCCCAGCATTTT | TRBJ1-5 | TRBV20-1 | . | 15 | few
CASSLGRDTGELFF | TGTGCCAGCAGCTTAGGTCGGGACACCGGGGAGCTGTTTTTT | TRBJ2-2 | TRBV7-9 | . | 14 | few
CATSDFSGGSPGELFF | TGTGCCACCAGTGATTTTAGCGGGGGGTCTCCCGGGGAGCTGTTTTTT | TRBJ2-2 | TRBV24-1 | TRBD2 | 16 | .
CASGLDPPMRAGSADTQYF | TGTGCTAGTGGTTTGGACCCCCCGATGAGAGCGGGGAGCGCAGATACGCAGTATTTT | TRBJ2-3 | TRBV12-5 | TRBD2 | 19 | few
CASSYPDPKGINEQFF | TGTGCCAGCAGTTACCCGGACCCAAAGGGGATAAATGAGCAGTTCTTC | TRBJ2-1 | TRBV6-2/TRBV6-3 | . | 16 | .
CASSKGRVAEGYGYTF | TGTGCCAGCAGCAAAGGAAGGGTGGCGGAGGGCTATGGCTACACCTTC | TRBJ1-2 | TRBV12-3/TRBV12-4 | . | 16 | many
CSAIPSFTEAFF | TGCAGTGCTATCCCATCGTTTACTGAAGCTTTCTTT | TRBJ1-1 | TRBV20-1 | . | 12 | .
CASSSHGAWSYGYTF | TGTGCCAGCAGCTCCCATGGGGCCTGGTCCTATGGCTACACCTTC | TRBJ1-2 | TRBV7-2 | . | 15 | many
CASSLRDRLYNEQFF | TGTGCCAGCAGTTTACGGGACCGATTATACAATGAGCAGTTCTTC | TRBJ2-1 | TRBV28 | . | 15 | .
CASSSTSLAGQLNEQFF | TGTGCCAGCAGCTCCACCTCGCTAGCGGGGCAACTCAATGAGCAGTTCTTC | TRBJ2-1 | TRBV5-4 | TRBD2 | 17 | many
CASSLGLRSSYEQYF | TGTGCCAGCAGCCTTGGACTCCGGAGCTCCTACGAGCAGTACTTC | TRBJ2-7 | TRBV28 | . | 15 | .
CASSTRQEPLRSEAFF | TGTGCCAGCAGCACGAGACAGGAACCACTTCGTAGTGAAGCTTTCTTT | TRBJ1-1 | TRBV5-5 | . | 16 | .
CASSRQGNNSPLHF | TGTGCCAGCAGCCGACAGGGGAATAATTCACCCCTCCACTTT | TRBJ1-6 | TRBV12-3/TRBV12-4 | TRBD1 | 14 | medium-sized
CASSQDWGGELFF | TGCGCCAGCAGCCAAGATTGGGGCGGGGAGCTGTTTTTT | TRBJ2-2 | TRBV4-3 | . | 13 | many
CASSFRKRQGNWGELFF | TGTGCCAGCAGTTTTCGAAAGAGACAAGGGAATTGGGGGGAGCTGTTTTTT | TRBJ2-2 | TRBV28 | . | 17 | few
CASSLGGSRLYNSPLHF | TGCGCCAGCAGCTTGGGTGGAAGTCGGTTGTATAATTCACCCCTCCACTTT | TRBJ1-6 | TRBV5-1 | . | 17 | .
CASSFRGRITGELFF | TGTGCCAGCAGTTTCAGGGGCAGGATCACCGGGGAGCTGTTTTTT | TRBJ2-2 | TRBV12-3/TRBV12-4 | . | 15 | .
CASSLVGTSVREQFF | TGTGCCAGCAGCTTAGTTGGGACTAGCGTTCGTGAGCAGTTCTTC | TRBJ2-1 | TRBV7-2 | TRBD2 | 15 | .